This T cell receptor (beta chain) is drawn from a study of T cells after yellow fever vaccination. Study overall: For low cell numbers, libraries were made with SMART-Seq v4 Ultra Low Input. Study-wide results and caveats: Bulk-population clonotypes that are abundant could appear as contaminants in FACS-sorted repertoires. The appearance of a small share of clonotypes in both CD4 and CD8 compartments was observed. The secondary response showed a weaker magnitude and a faster peak, day 5 versus 15.

This clonotype was counted a few times. Its antigen is unidentified. This CDR3 has 14 amino acids. From germline, CDR1 is ENHRY and CDR2 SYGVKD. Trimming took 3 bases from V and 1 from J, leaving 9 bases between them. TCRdb reprocessed the 5' RACE reads via MiXCR and lists one record per CDR3 protein. The table includes some 390,000 distinct CDR3 sequences, 6% to 8% detected once. The sequenced sample was PBMCs, obtained 5 days after the yellow fever booster vaccination. The chain carries TRBV10-3 and TRBJ1-1, with D hard to call. The receptor was derived from a man aged 30 to 39 who received the YFV17D yellow fever vaccine. The CDR3 DNA reads TGTGCCATCAGTGATGGCACCTCGAACACTGAAGCTTTCTTT. Protein product: CAISDGTSNTEAFF.